The rows below give T cell receptor beta chains drawn from one sample of a study of CD8+ T cells in alopecia areata. Measured with immunoSEQ multiplex PCR; TCRdb has only the in-frame clones, and not every one. This table holds roughly 100,000 clones, 55% found once. The specimen sequenced was CD4+ T cells sorted from blood. All receptors derive from a human donor in good health. Both conserved end residues are part of each CDR3. The D gene is left open where the match is weak. Size is stated for part of the rows, as once, few or many counts, or as a class when the clone is expanded.

j_call	clone_size	v_call	d_call	cdr3_nt	cdr3_aa
TRBJ1-2	.	TRBV28	TRBD1	TGTGCCAGCAGTGCCGAAAGGACAGGGCTTAGGGGCTACACCTTC	CASSAERTGLRGYTF
TRBJ1-1	.	TRBV25-1	.	TGTGCCAGCAGTGAATATGACAATGAAGCTTTCTTT	CASSEYDNEAFF
TRBJ1-1	once	TRBV30	TRBD1	TGTGCCTGGAAGACGGGACAGGGGATGAACACTGAAGCTTTCTTT	CAWKTGQGMNTEAFF
TRBJ1-2	.	TRBV29-1	.	TGCAGCGTTGGGACTCACACCTTC	CSVGTHTF
TRBJ1-2	.	TRBV6-1	.	TGTGCCAGCAGTGAACTTCTGAGGACGGTAGATGGCTACACCTTC	CASSELLRTVDGYTF
TRBJ1-2	.	TRBV2	.	TGTGCCAGCAATCGGGAGTTCGGAAACTATGGCTACACCTTC	CASNREFGNYGYTF
TRBJ2-5	.	TRBV5-1	.	TGCGCCAGCAGCCAAGATACTAGCCCTACCGGAGAGACCCAGTACTTC	CASSQDTSPTGETQYF
TRBJ2-5	few	TRBV5-1	.	TGCGCCAGCAGCTTGGATGAGACCCAGTACTTC	CASSLDETQYF
TRBJ1-1	.	TRBV29-1	.	TGCAGCGTGCAAAGGACAGCTGAAGCTTTCTTT	CSVQRTAEAFF
TRBJ2-3	.	TRBV10-3	.	TGTGCCACCCTCATAGCGGGCACAGATACGCAGTATTTT	CATLIAGTDTQYF
TRBJ2-2	.	TRBV7-9	TRBD1	TGTGCCAGCAGCTGGCCCTCGGGACAGGGTCGGACCGGGGAGCTGTTTTTT	CASSWPSGQGRTGELFF
TRBJ1-1	.	TRBV5-1	TRBD1	TGCGCCAGCAGCCAAGGGGACAGGGCGGGAACTGAAGCTTTCTTT	CASSQGDRAGTEAFF
TRBJ2-1	.	TRBV10-3	TRBD2	TGTGCCATCAGGGAAGGACTAGCGGATAACAATGAGCAGTTCTTC	CAIREGLADNNEQFF
TRBJ2-1	few	TRBV6-1	.	TGTGCCAGCAGTGAAAGAAACCCCGTGCGACATGAGCAGTTCTTC	CASSERNPVRHEQFF
TRBJ2-1	.	TRBV6-5	.	TGTGCCAGCAGTGAATCCTACTACAATGAGCAGTTCTTC	CASSESYYNEQFF
TRBJ1-2	.	TRBV10-3	.	TGTGCCATCAGTGGTTTGGACAGCTATGGCTACACCTTC	CAISGLDSYGYTF
TRBJ2-3	.	TRBV7-8	.	TGTGCCAGCAGCTTAGTGAGGGGGATAGATACGCAGTATTTT	CASSLVRGIDTQYF
TRBJ2-7	.	TRBV30	.	TGTGCCTGGAGTGACGGGCCAGGGGCCCAGGAGTACTTC	CAWSDGPGAQEYF
TRBJ1-2	few	TRBV28	.	TGTGCCAGCAGCCGCCGCTACACCTTC	CASSRRYTF
TRBJ2-3	.	TRBV18	TRBD1	TGTGCCAGCTCACCACTTTCGGACAGGGTTGGCTCAGATACGCAGTATTTT	CASSPLSDRVGSDTQYF
TRBJ1-1	.	TRBV30	.	TGTGCCTGGACCCCCGCCGGAGACACTGAAGCTTTCTTT	CAWTPAGDTEAFF
TRBJ2-3	.	TRBV5-1	.	TGCGCCAGCAGCTTGTTCCTTACACCTAGCACAGATACGCAGTATTTT	CASSLFLTPSTDTQYF
TRBJ1-5	.	TRBV23-1	.	TGCGCCAGCAGTCAATCGATGAGCTGGCCAGGAAGGAAACTCAATCAGCCCCAGCATTTT	CASSQSMSWPGRKLNQPQHF
TRBJ2-7	few	TRBV7-9	.	TGTGCCAGCAGCTTAGGAGTCGGATCCTACGAGCAGTACTTC	CASSLGVGSYEQYF
TRBJ2-7	.	TRBV6-6	TRBD2	TGTGCCAGCAGTTACTCGGAGCGGGGGGGCTACGAGCAGTACTTC	CASSYSERGGYEQYF
TRBJ1-3	few	TRBV15	.	TGTGCCACCAGTTGGGGCTCTGGAAACACCATATATTTT	CATSWGSGNTIYF
TRBJ2-2	few	TRBV6-5	.	TGTGCCAGCATGGGACGCGGCGCCGGGGAGCTGTTTTTT	CASMGRGAGELFF
TRBJ2-5	once	TRBV2	.	TGTGCCAGCGGACTTGCAGAGACCCAGTACTTC	CASGLAETQYF
TRBJ2-1	few	TRBV7-9	.	TGTGCCAGCAGCTTAGCCGGGTATGAGCAGTTCTTC	CASSLAGYEQFF
TRBJ2-7	few	TRBV6-1	.	TGTGCCAGCAGTGAAGTGTCGGGGTCCGAGCAGTACTTC	CASSEVSGSEQYF
TRBJ1-5	.	TRBV30	.	TGTGCCTGGAGTGTACGAGGAAATCAGCCCCAGCATTTT	CAWSVRGNQPQHF
TRBJ1-1	.	TRBV30	.	TGTGCCTGGAGGCCTAAGGGGGGGCCGGACACTGAAGCTTTCTTT	CAWRPKGGPDTEAFF